Below, 4 T cell receptor beta chains from the same sample are listed, as sequenced in a study of identical twins (dated by TCRdb to between 2015 and 2016). Receptors were amplified or captured by 5' RACE. For sequencing, an Illumina HiSeq 2000 was employed. The public reads were run again by TCRdb, first through fastp at Q25 and then through MiXCR, and only productive beta chains were kept. Entries that share a CDR3 protein sequence are merged under the most common genes and DNA. The sample records 420,000 or so distinct CDR3 sequences, roughly 18% of which are singletons. The ten biggest clones cover 12% of the sample. The sample comprised naive T cells sorted from blood. The cell subset or site label of this sample denotes: cells isolated with a human naive T-cell isolation kit. These receptors all come from a man aged 50 to 60 in good health.

Ten or more counts support this clonotype. The chain carries TRBV2 and TRBJ2-1, with 12 bases aligning to TRBD2. Trimming cost V 10 bases and J 11 bases; bases outside gene matches: 3. The CDR3 consists of 11 residues. CDR1 is SNHLY, CDR2 FYNNEI, per germline. Here the CDR3 DNA reads TGTGCCACCGGACTAGCGGGAAAGCAGTTCTTC. It translates to CATGLAGKQFF.

V usage is TRBV5-5 and J usage is TRBJ2-3, with 11 bases identical to TRBD2. This CDR3 is built from 16 residues. Losses at the gene ends were 2 bases for V and 6 bases for J; bases not matched to a gene: 8. Germline V gene data show CDR1 as SGHKS and CDR2 as YYEKEE (reference sequence). For the CDR3, the DNA is TGTGCCAGCAGCTTACCCGGGACTAGCGGTAGGGATACGCAGTATTTT. Protein product: CASSLPGTSGRDTQYF.

V usage is TRBV6-5 and J usage is TRBJ2-7; D is ambiguous. Looked up from germline, CDR1 is MNHEY and CDR2 is SVGAGI. Trimming took 0 bases from V and 3 from J, leaving 9 bases between them. The CDR3 runs to 14 residues. The CDR3 spells CASSYSKKGYEQYF. The DNA of the CDR3 is TGTGCCAGCAGTTACTCAAAAAAGGGCTACGAGCAGTACTTC.

The chain employs TRBV7-9 and TRBJ1-3; no clear D. This CDR3 has 16 residues. Trimming shortened V by 4 bases and J by 4 bases, and 17 bases separated the two germline ends. Per germline, CDR1 SEHNR and CDR2 FQNEAQ (reference sequence). This chain's CDR3 is CASSSQRTRWGNTIYF. The CDR3 region has the DNA TGTGCCAGCAGCTCACAGCGGACTCGATGGGGAAACACCATATATTTT. The whole variable domain, filled in from reference TRBV7-9 and TRBJ1-3, reads DTGVSQNPRHKITKRGQNVTFRCDPISEHNRLYWYRQTLGQGPEFLTYFQNEAQLEKSRLLSDRFSAERPKGSFSTLEIQRTEQGDSAMYLCASSSQRTRWGNTIYFGEGSWLTVV.